The subject of this entry is one T cell receptor (beta chain). Antigen specificity is unknown. TCRdb used MiXCR to reprocess the 5' RACE reads, holding one entry per CDR3 protein. Among about 360,000 distinct CDR3 sequences listed, roughly 6.1% were seen once. This sample was taken from a study of T cells after yellow fever vaccination. Study outcomes and limitations: Repertoires sorted by FACS could include abundant clonotypes that are contaminants from the bulk population.

J lost 2 bases, V lost 5 bases, and 4 bases had no gene match. This CDR3 comprises 15 residues. The clonotype originates from a man aged 25-45 years who received the YFV17D yellow fever vaccine. The chain is built from TRBV12-3 or TRBV12-4 and TRBJ2-2, with 8 bases lining up with TRBD2. The source was PBMCs, collected 5 days after the yellow fever booster vaccination. In DNA form, the CDR3 reads TGTGCCAGCAGTCAGACTAGCGTCAACACCGGGGAGCTGTTTTTT. Amino acids: CASSQTSVNTGELFF.